This passage covers 5 T cell receptor beta chains from one sample sequenced in a study of cytomegalovirus exposure and HLA in healthy donors. Clones were sequenced by immunoSEQ multiplex PCR, and TCRdb holds only the in-frame ones, with some missing. The data show about 240,000 clones, 75% to 90% seen once. The sample was PBMCs. These receptors all stem from a woman in her thirties in good health and CMV-seropositive.

The chain employs TRBV30 and TRBJ2-7, with 8 bases lining up with TRBD1. Germline V gene sequence: CDR1 GTSNPN, CDR2 SVGIG (reference sequence). The CDR3 is 15 amino acids. V shed 2 bases and J 3 bases; nucleotides not matched to a gene: 9. The DNA for the CDR3 is TGTGCCTGGAGTCCACGGGACAGGCCGATCTACGAGCAGTACTTC. Translation gives CAWSPRDRPIYEQYF.

This rearrangement joins TRBV7-9 to TRBJ2-6; 8 bases map to TRBD2. Germline V gene data show CDR1 as SEHNR and CDR2 as FQNEAQ (reference sequence). Germline trimming cut 4 bases from V and 0 bases from J; bases unmatched to any gene: 8. The CDR3 covers 18 residues. For the CDR3, the DNA is TGTGCCAGCAGCTCCCGACTTGCGGGGGGCTCTGGGGCCAACGTCCTGACTTTC. Its protein product is CASSSRLAGGSGANVLTF.

The rearrangement uses TRBV11-3 and TRBJ2-1; TRBD2 matches 12 bases. CDR1 is SGHNT, CDR2 YENEEA, per germline. The CDR3 has 15 amino acids. Losses at the gene ends were 4 bases for V and 8 bases for J; bases not matched to a gene: 6. The CDR3 coding sequence is TGTGCCAGCAGCTCCCCGACTAGCGGGAGCTATGAGCAGTTCTTC. Translating it yields CASSSPTSGSYEQFF.

This chain joins TRBV19 and TRBJ1-3, with 8 bases identical to TRBD1. The germline gives CDR1 LNHDA, CDR2 SQIVND (reference sequence). The V segment lost 10 bases and the J segment 6 bases; nucleotides outside the gene matches: 5. CDR3 size: 12 residues. CDR3 in DNA: TGTGCCACCTCGGACAGGGTAAACACCATATATTTT. Its protein product is CATSDRVNTIYF. The full variable domain, rest sourced from reference TRBV19 and TRBJ1-3, is DGGITQSPKYLFRKEGQNVTLSCEQNLNHDAMYWYRQDPGQGLRLIYYSQIVNDFQKGDIAEGYSVSREKKESFPLTVTSAQKNPTAFYLCATSDRVNTIYFGEGSWLTVV.

The gene calls are TRBV11-2 and TRBJ2-5, with a tentative D call TRBD1 (5 bases). The CDR3 length is 16 residues. CDR1 and CDR2 from the germline V gene are SGHAT and FQNNGV. V lost 1 base, J lost 4 bases, and 16 bases lay in between. Here the CDR3 reads CASSLGAGIGTETQYF. In DNA, the CDR3 is TGTGCCAGCAGCTTAGGGGCAGGGATTGGCACAGAGACCCAGTACTTC. The full variable domain, in which reference TRBV11-2 and TRBJ2-5 provide the parts outside the CDR3, is EAGVAQSPRYKIIEKRQSVAFWCNPISGHATLYWYQQILGQGPKLLIQFQNNGVVDDSQLPKDRFSAERLKGVDSTLKIQPAKLEDSAVYLCASSLGAGIGTETQYFGPGTRLLVL.